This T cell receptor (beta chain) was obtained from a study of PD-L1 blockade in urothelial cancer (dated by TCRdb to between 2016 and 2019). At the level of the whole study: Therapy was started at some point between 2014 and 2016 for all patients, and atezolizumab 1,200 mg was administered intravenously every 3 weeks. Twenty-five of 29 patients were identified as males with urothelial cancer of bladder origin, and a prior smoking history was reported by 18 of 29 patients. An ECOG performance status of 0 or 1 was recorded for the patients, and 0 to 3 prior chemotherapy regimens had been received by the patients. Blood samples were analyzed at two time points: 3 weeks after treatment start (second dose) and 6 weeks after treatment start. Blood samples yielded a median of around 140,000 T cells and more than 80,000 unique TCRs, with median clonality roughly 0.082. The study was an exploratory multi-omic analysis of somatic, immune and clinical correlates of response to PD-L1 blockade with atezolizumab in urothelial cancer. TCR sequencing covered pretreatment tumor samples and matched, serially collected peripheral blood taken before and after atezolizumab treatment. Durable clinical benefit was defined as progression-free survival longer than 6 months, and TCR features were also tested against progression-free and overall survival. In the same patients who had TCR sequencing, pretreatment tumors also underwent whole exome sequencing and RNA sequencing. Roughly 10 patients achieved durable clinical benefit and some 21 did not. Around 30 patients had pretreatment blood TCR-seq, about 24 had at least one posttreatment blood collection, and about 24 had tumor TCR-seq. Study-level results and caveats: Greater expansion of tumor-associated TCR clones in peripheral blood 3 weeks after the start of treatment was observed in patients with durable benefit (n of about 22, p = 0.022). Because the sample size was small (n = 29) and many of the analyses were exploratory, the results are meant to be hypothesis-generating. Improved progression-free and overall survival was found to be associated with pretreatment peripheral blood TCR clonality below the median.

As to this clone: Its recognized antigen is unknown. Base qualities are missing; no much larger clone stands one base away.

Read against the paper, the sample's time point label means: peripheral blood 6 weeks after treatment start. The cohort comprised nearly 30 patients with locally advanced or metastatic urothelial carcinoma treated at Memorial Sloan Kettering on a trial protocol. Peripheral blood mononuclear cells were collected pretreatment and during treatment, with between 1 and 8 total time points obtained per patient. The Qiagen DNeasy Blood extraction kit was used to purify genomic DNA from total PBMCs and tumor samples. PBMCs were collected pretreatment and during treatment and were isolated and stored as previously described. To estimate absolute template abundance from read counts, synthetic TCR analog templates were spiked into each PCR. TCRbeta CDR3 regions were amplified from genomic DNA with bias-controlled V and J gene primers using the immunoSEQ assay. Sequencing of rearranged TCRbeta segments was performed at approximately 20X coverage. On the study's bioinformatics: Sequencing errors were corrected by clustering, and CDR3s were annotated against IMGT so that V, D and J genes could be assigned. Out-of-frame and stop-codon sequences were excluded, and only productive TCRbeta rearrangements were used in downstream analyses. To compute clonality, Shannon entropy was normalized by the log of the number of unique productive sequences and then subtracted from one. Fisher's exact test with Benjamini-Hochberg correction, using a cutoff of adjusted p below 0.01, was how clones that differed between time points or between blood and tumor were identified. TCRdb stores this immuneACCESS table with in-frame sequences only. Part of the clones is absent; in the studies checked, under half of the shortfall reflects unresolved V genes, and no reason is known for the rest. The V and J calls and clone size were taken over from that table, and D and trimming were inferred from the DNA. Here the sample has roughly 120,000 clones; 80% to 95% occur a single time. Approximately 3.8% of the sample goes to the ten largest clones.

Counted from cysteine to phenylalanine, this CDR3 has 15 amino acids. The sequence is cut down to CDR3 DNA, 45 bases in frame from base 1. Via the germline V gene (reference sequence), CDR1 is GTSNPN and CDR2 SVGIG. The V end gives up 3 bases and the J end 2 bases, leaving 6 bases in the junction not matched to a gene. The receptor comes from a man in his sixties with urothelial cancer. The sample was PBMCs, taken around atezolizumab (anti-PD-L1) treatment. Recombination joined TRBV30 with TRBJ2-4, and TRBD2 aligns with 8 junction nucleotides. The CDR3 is CAWSPAGGSKNIQYF. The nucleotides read TGTGCCTGGAGCCCCGCGGGAGGCTCCAAAAACATTCAGTACTTC.